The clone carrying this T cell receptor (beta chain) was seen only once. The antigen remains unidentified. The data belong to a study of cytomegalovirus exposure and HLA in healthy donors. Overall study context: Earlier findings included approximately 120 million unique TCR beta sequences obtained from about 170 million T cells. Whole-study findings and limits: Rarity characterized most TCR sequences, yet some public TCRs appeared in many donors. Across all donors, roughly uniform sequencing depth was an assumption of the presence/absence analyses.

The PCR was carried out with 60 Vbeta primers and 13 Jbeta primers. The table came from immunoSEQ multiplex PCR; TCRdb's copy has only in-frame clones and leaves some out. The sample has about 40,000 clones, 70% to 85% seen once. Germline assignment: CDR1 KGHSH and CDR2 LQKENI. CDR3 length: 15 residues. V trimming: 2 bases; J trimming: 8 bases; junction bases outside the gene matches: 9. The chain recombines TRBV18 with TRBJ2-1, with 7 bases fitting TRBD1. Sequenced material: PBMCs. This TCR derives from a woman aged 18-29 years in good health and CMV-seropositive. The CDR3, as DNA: TGTGCCAGCTCACCAAGCCTCGACAGGGAATATGAGCAGTTCTTC. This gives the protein CASSPSLDREYEQFF.